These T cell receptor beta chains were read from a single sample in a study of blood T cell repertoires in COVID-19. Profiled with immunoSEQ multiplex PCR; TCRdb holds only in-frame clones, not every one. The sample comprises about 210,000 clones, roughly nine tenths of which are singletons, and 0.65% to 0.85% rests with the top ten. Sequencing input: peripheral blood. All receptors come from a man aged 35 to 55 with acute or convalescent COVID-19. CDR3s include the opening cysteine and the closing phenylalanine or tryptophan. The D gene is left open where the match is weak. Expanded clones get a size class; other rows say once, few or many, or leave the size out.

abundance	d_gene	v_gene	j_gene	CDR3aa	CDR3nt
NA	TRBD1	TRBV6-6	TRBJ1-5	CASRPDNRGGGQPQHF	TGTGCCAGCAGGCCGGATAACAGGGGAGGTGGTCAGCCCCAGCATTTT
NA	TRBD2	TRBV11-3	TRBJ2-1	CASSLEAGSGEQFF	TGTGCCAGCAGCTTAGAAGCGGGATCGGGGGAGCAGTTCTTC
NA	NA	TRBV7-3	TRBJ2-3	CASSLIGGERTDTQYF	TGTGCCAGCAGCTTAATAGGAGGGGAAAGGACAGATACGCAGTATTTT
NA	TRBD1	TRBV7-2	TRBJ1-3	CASGTGGSGNTIYF	TGTGCCAGCGGCACAGGGGGGTCTGGAAACACCATATATTTT
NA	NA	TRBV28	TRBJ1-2	CASSLTGSLGGYGYTF	TGTGCCAGCAGTTTAACGGGTTCCCTAGGGGGATATGGCTACACCTTC
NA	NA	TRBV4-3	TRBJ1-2	CASSQDLGPFGERGYTF	TGCGCCAGCAGCCAAGATTTGGGCCCCTTCGGCGAAAGAGGCTACACCTTC
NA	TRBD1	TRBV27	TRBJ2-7	CASSLYPPDRGPSSYEQYF	TGTGCCAGCAGTCTCTATCCCCCCGACAGGGGCCCAAGTTCCTACGAGCAGTACTTC
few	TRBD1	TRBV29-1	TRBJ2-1	CSIRTGGTYYNEQFF	TGCAGCATCAGGACAGGGGGGACTTACTACAATGAGCAGTTCTTC
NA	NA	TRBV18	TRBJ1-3	CASSPNSSGNTIYF	TGTGCCAGCTCACCAAACAGCTCTGGAAACACCATATATTTT
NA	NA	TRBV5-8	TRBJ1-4	CASSLVVDTATNEKLFF	TGTGCCAGCAGCTTGGTGGTAGACACTGCAACTAATGAAAAACTGTTTTTT
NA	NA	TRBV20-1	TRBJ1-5	CSASDWELQPQHF	TGCAGTGCTAGTGACTGGGAGCTCCAGCCCCAGCATTTT
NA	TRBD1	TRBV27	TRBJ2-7	CASSPWDRVEYEQYF	TGTGCCAGCAGTCCATGGGACAGGGTTGAGTACGAGCAGTACTTC
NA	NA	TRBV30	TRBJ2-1	CAWRRDTNEQFF	TGTGCCTGGAGGAGGGACACAAATGAGCAGTTCTTC
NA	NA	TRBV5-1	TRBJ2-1	CASNLLGNEQFF	TGCGCCAGCAACCTACTAGGGAATGAGCAGTTCTTC
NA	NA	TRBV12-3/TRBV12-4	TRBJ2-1	CASSRTSAEQFF	TGTGCCAGCAGCAGAACTAGTGCTGAGCAGTTCTTC
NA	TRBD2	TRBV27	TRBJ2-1	CASSFRAGGRGNEQFF	TGTGCCAGCAGTTTTCGGGCGGGGGGCCGGGGGAATGAGCAGTTCTTC
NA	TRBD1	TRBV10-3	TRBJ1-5	CAISESIKVEDRRDRGNQPQHF	TGTGCCATCAGTGAGTCAATTAAAGTTGAGGACAGGAGGGACCGGGGCAATCAGCCCCAGCATTTT
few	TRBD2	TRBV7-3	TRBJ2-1	CASSLFAGGSNNEQFF	TGTGCCAGCAGCCTTTTCGCGGGAGGGTCGAACAATGAGCAGTTCTTC
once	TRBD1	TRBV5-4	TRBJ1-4	CASSQGQGAAEKLFF	TGTGCCAGCAGCCAAGGACAGGGGGCAGCTGAAAAACTGTTTTTT
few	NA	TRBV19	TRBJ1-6	CASSHRRGTYNSPLHF	TGTGCCAGTAGTCATCGTCGGGGGACCTATAATTCACCCCTCCACTTT
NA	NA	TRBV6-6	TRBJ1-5	CASSYDTRQAYQPQHF	TGTGCCAGCAGTTACGATACCCGACAGGCATATCAGCCCCAGCATTTT
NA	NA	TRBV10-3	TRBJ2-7	CAINEDGLHEQYF	TGTGCCATCAACGAGGACGGACTCCACGAGCAGTACTTC
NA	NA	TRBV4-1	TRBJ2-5	CASSQESRTYQETQYF	TGCGCCAGCAGCCAAGAGAGCAGGACATACCAAGAGACCCAGTACTTC
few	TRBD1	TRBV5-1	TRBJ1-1	CASSGLTGGTEAFF	TGCGCCAGCAGCGGGCTCACAGGGGGCACTGAAGCTTTCTTT
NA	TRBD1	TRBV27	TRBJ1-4	CASSQQGSNEKLFF	TGTGCCAGCAGTCAACAGGGGTCTAATGAAAAACTGTTTTTT
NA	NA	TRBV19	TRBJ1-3	CASTPSGNTIYF	TGTGCCAGTACCCCCTCCGGAAACACCATATATTTT
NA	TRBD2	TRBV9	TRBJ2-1	CASSVGLASYNEQFF	TGTGCCAGCAGCGTAGGACTAGCCTCCTACAATGAGCAGTTCTTC
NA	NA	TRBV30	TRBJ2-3	CAWSLTGLTDTQYF	TGTGCCTGGTCTTTAACAGGGCTCACAGATACGCAGTATTTT
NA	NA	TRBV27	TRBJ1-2	CASSYTGRGYGYTF	TGTGCCAGCAGTTACACGGGCCGCGGGTATGGCTACACCTTC
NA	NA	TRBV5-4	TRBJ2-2	CASSNQGGENTGELFF	TGTGCCAGCAGTAATCAAGGAGGGGAGAACACCGGGGAGCTGTTTTTT
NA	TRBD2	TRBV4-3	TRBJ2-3	CASSQDRRTSGSTDTQYF	TGCGCCAGCAGCCAAGATAGGAGGACTAGCGGGAGCACAGATACGCAGTATTTT
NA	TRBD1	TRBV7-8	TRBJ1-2	CASSLGQGYGYTF	TGTGCCAGCAGCTTGGGACAGGGGTACGGCTACACCTTC
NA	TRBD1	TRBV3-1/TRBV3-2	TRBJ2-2	CASSQAQGRGTGELFF	TGTGCCAGCAGCCAAGCACAGGGCAGGGGGACCGGGGAGCTGTTTTTT